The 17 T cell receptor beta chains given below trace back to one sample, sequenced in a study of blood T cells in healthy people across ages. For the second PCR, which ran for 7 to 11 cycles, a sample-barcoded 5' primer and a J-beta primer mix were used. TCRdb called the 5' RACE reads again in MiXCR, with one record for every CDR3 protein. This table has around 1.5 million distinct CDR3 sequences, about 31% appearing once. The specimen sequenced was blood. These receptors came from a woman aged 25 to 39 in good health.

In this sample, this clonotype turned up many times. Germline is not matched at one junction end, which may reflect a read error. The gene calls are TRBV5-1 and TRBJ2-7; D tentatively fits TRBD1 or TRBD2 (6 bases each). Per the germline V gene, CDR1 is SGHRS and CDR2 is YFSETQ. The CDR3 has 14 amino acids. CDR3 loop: CASSLAGGAYEQYF. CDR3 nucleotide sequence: TGTGCCAGCAGCCTCGCCGGGGGCGCCTACGAGCAGTACTTC.

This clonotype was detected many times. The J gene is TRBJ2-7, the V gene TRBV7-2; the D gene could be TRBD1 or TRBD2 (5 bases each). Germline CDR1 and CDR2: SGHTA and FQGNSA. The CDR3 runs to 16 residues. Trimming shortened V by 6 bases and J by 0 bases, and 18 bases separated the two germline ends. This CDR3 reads CASRLEVWGSSYEQYF. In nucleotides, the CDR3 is TGTGCCAGCAGGCTAGAGGTTTGGGGGAGCTCCTACGAGCAGTACTTC.

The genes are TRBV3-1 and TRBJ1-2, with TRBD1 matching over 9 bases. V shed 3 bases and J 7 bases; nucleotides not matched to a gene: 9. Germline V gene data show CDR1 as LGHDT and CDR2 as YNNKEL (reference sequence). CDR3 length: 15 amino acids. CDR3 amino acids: CASSHSGQGWPGYTF. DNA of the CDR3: TGTGCCAGCAGCCATTCGGGACAGGGATGGCCTGGCTACACCTTC.

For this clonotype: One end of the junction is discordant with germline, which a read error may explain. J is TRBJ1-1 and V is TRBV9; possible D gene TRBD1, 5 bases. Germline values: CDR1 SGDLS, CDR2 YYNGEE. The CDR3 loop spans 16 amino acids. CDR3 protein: CASSANSGTVETEAFF. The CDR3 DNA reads TGCGCCAGCAGCGCCAACTCCGGGACGGTGGAGACTGAAGCTTTCTTT.

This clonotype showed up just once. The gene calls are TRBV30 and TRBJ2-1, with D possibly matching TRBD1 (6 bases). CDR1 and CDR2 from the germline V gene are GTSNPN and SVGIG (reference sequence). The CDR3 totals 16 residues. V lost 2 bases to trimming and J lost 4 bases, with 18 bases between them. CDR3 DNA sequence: TGTGCCTGGAGTCCCCGTGACAGGTGGATATACAATGAGCAGTTCTTC. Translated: CAWSPRDRWIYNEQFF.

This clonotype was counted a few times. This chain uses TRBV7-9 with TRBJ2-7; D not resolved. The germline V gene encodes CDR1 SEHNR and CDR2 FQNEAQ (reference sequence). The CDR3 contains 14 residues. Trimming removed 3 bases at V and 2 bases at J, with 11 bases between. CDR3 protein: CASSLDARTYEQYF. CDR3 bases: TGTGCCAGCAGCTTGGACGCGCGTACCTACGAGCAGTACTTC.

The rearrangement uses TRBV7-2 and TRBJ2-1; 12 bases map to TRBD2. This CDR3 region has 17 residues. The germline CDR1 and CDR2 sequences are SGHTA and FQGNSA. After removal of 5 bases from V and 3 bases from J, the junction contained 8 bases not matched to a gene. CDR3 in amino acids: CASSPTSGSHCYNEQFF. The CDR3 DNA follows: TGTGCCAGCAGCCCGACTAGCGGGAGTCATTGCTACAATGAGCAGTTCTTC.

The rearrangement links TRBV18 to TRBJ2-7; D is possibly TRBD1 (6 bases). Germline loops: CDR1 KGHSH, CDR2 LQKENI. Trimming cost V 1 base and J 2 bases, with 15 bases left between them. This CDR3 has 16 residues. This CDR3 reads CASSPRAGTNTYEQYF. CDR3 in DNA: TGTGCCAGCTCACCACGGGCTGGGACAAATACCTACGAGCAGTACTTC.

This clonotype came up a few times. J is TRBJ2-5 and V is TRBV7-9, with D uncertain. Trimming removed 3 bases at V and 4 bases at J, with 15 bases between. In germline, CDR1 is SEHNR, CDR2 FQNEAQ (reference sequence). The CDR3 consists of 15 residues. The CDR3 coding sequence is TGTGCCAGCAGCTTTGGCAGCACGCCGCCAGAGACCCAGTACTTC. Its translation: CASSFGSTPPETQYF.

As DNA, the CDR3 is TGTGCCACCAGCAGGACACAGCTCACAGATACGCAGTATTTT. Its translation: CATSRTQLTDTQYF. This rearrangement joins TRBV15 to TRBJ2-3; D is unclear. In germline, CDR1 is LNHNV, CDR2 YYDKDF (reference sequence). The CDR3 runs to 14 residues. V gave up 3 bases and J gave up 2 bases, with 9 bases separating them.

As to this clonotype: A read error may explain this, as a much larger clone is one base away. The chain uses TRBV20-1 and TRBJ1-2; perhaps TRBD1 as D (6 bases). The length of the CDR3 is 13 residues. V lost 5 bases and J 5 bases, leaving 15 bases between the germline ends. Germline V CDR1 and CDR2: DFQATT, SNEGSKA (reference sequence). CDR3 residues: CSAPGVGTYGYTF. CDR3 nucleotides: TGCAGTGCTCCAGGGGTAGGGACTTATGGCTACACCTTC.

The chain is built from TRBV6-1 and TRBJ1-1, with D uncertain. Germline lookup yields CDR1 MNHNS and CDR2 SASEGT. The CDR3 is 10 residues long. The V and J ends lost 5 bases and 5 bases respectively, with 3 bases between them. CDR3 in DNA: TGTGCCAGCAGTCAGACTGAAGCTTTCTTT. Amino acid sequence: CASSQTEAFF.

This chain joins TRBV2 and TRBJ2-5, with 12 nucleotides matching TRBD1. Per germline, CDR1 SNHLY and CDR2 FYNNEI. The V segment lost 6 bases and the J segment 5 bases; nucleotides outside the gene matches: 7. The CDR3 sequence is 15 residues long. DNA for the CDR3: TGTGCCAGCAGAGACCGGGACAGGGGGCGGGAGACCCAGTACTTC. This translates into CASRDRDRGRETQYF. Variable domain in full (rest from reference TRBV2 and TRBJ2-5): EPEVTQTPSHQVTQMGQEVILRCVPISNHLYFYWYRQILGQKVEFLVSFYNNEISEKSEIFDDQFSVERPDGSNFTLKIRSTKLEDSAMYFCASRDRDRGRETQYFGPGTRLLVL.

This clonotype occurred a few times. CDR3 in DNA: TGTGCCAGTAGTATTCACGGGGGGCCGTCCTCCTACAATGAGCAGTACTTC. Translated, it gives CASSIHGGPSSYNEQYF. This chain connects TRBV19 to TRBJ2-1, with a tentative D call TRBD2 (7 bases). The J call may not be correct, given that the DNA end is closer to TRBJ2-7. Germline V gene sequence: CDR1 LNHDA, CDR2 SQIVND (reference sequence). The CDR3 is made up of 17 amino acids.

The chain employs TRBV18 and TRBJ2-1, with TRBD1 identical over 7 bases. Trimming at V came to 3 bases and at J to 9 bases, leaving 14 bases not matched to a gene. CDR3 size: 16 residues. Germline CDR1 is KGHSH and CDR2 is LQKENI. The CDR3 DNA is TGTGCCAGCTCACCGCGACCGGGACAGAGGCATGGTGAGCAGTTCTTC. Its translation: CASSPRPGQRHGEQFF.

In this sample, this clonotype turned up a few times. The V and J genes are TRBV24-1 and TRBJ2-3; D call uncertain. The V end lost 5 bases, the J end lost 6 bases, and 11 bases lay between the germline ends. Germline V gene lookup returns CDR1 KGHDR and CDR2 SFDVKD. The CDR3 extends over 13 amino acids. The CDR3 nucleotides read TGTGCCACCAGTGGGGTTAAAGAGGATACGCAGTATTTT. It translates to CATSGVKEDTQYF.

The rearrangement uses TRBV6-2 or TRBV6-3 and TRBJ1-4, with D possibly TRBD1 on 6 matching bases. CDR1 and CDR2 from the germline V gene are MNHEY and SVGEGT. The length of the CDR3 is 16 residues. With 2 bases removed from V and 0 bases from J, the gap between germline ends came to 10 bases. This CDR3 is CASSYDGTPTNEKLFF. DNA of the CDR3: TGTGCCAGCAGTTACGATGGGACACCAACTAATGAAAAACTGTTTTTT.